The text below deals with one T cell receptor beta chain. The source of the sample is a study of blood T cell repertoires in COVID-19. Looking at the study overall: Both acute and convalescent COVID-19 samples were obtained from the United States, Italy and Spain. T cells, B-cell-depleted T cells, or PBMCs supplied cDNA or gDNA.

Germline V lookup: CDR1 LGHDT, CDR2 YNNKEL (reference sequence). CDR3 length: 13 residues. V lost 1 base and J lost 4, with 6 bases in between. Authors' methods: How many nucleated cells were present was estimated from reference gene primer amplification. Profiled with immunoSEQ multiplex PCR; TCRdb holds only in-frame clones, not every one. V, J and clone size were drawn from that table, and D and trimming were deduced from the DNA. The sample yields nearly 45,000 clones, about 86% seen once. The source of this sequence is a human donor in a cohort sampled during active COVID-19. The V gene is TRBV3-1 (or the pseudogene TRBV3-2), the J gene TRBJ2-3; D is ambiguous. Sequenced material: peripheral blood. The DNA of the CDR3 is TGTGCCAGCAGCCAAGCTACTCCAGATACGCAGTATTTT. Residues: CASSQATPDTQYF.